Below are 5 T cell receptor beta chains sequenced from a single sample in a study of shared clonotypes between healthy human individuals. Only in-frame clones appear in the TCRdb table, and some are missing; sequencing was by immunoSEQ multiplex PCR. The sample gives approximately 1,000,000 clones, 70% to 80% of which show up once; about 0.94% is in the top ten. Sample: memory CD4+ T cells from PBMCs. The subset: CD45RA-negative fraction. These receptors were obtained from a man aged 18 to 30 in good health. Some clones in this sample may be carry-over from other donors' samples.

The V gene is TRBV10-3, the J gene TRBJ2-1; no definite D call. The CDR3 has 14 amino acids. Germline loops: CDR1 ENHRY, CDR2 SYGVKD. Trimming cost V 1 base and J 7 bases, with 11 bases left between them. The CDR3 DNA sequence: TGTGCCATCAGTGAGTTATCCGGTAGGAATGAGCAGTTCTTC. Residues: CAISELSGRNEQFF.

This clone appeared a few times. The gene calls are TRBV10-3 and TRBJ2-1; D not resolved. V lost 0 bases, J lost 6 bases, and 15 bases lay in between. CDR1 ENHRY and CDR2 SYGVKD come from the germline V gene. The CDR3 is made up of 16 amino acids. CDR3 region: CAISESGQKRSNEQFF. In DNA form, the CDR3 reads TGTGCCATCAGTGAGTCGGGTCAAAAACGGAGCAATGAGCAGTTCTTC.

V usage is TRBV28 and J usage is TRBJ1-1; D gene unclear. Between the trimmed V and J ends, which lost 3 bases and 10 bases, there was a span of 18 bases. Germline loops: CDR1 MDHEN, CDR2 SYDVKM. This CDR3 is 14 amino acids long. This chain's CDR3 is CASSFKGWLKGAFF. CDR3 nucleotide sequence: TGTGCCAGCAGTTTTAAAGGCTGGTTGAAGGGAGCTTTCTTT.

The chain carries TRBV15 and TRBJ2-1, with 9 bases lining up with TRBD1. CDR3 size: 16 residues. Germline CDR1 LNHNV, CDR2 YYDKDF (reference sequence). V lost 4 bases and J lost 4; bases outside the gene matches: 8. In nucleotides, the CDR3 is TGTGCCACCAGCATTCCACCGGGACAGGGTTACAATGAGCAGTTCTTC. Protein sequence: CATSIPPGQGYNEQFF.

This chain links TRBV5-8 with TRBJ2-1; a possible D gene is TRBD1 (5 bases). The CDR3 consists of 15 residues. Germline V gene sequence: CDR1 SGHTS, CDR2 YDEGEE. Trimming took off 4 bases at V and 7 bases at J, with 18 bases between the two ends. CDR3 nucleotides: TGTGCCAGCAGCGGATTCTCGAGACCAGGGAATGAGCAGTTCTTC. Protein product: CASSGFSRPGNEQFF.